Listed below are T cell receptor beta chains from one sample, sequenced in a study of blood T cell repertoires in COVID-19. Sequencing was performed with immunoSEQ multiplex PCR; in TCRdb, only in-frame clones are kept and a portion is missing. Of 120,000 to 150,000 clones listed, approximately 84% are singletons. The specimen sequenced was peripheral blood. The receptor source for this set is a human donor in a cohort sampled during active COVID-19. Both conserved end residues are part of each CDR3. The D gene is left open where the match is weak. Clone size is stated in some rows and not others, as once, few, many or a class when expanded.

v_gene	j_gene	d_gene	abundance	CDR3aa	CDR3nt
TRBV12-5	TRBJ1-5	.	.	CASGLDSAGNQPQHF	TGTGCTAGTGGTTTGGACAGTGCAGGGAATCAGCCCCAGCATTTT
TRBV29-1	TRBJ2-1	.	few	CSVDSYGSDEQFF	TGCAGCGTTGACTCTTATGGCAGCGATGAGCAGTTCTTC
TRBV6-5	TRBJ2-5	TRBD2	.	CASSGLAGGGETQYF	TGTGCCAGCAGCGGACTAGCGGGGGGTGGCGAGACCCAGTACTTC
TRBV19	TRBJ2-1	.	.	CASSIRPGGDPYNEQFF	TGTGCCAGTAGTATAAGGCCCGGGGGTGACCCCTACAATGAGCAGTTCTTC
TRBV9	TRBJ2-3	.	few	CASSVAPGGSTDTQYF	TGTGCCAGCAGCGTAGCCCCCGGGGGATCCACAGATACGCAGTATTTT
TRBV4-1	TRBJ1-2	TRBD1	.	CASSQDTFPTGREGYTF	TGCGCCAGCAGCCAAGACACCTTCCCGACAGGGCGGGAAGGCTACACCTTC
TRBV7-6	TRBJ2-3	TRBD2	.	CASSSPLGQRESDTQYF	TGTGCCAGCAGCTCCCCCCTCGGACAGCGGGAGTCAGATACGCAGTATTTT
TRBV11-2	TRBJ1-1	.	.	CASSSPGHTEAFF	TGTGCCAGCAGCTCGCCAGGGCACACTGAAGCTTTCTTT
TRBV7-3	TRBJ2-1	TRBD2	.	CASSLTPLAGVNEQFF	TGTGCCAGCAGCCTAACCCCACTAGCGGGAGTCAATGAGCAGTTCTTC
TRBV28	TRBJ1-3	.	.	CASSFAGISSGNTIYF	TGTGCCAGCAGTTTTGCAGGAATATCCTCTGGAAACACCATATATTTT
TRBV19	TRBJ1-1	TRBD1	.	CASLPDRYTEAFF	TGTGCCAGCCTCCCGGACAGGTACACTGAAGCTTTCTTT
TRBV7-3	TRBJ1-6	.	.	CASSLTPDSPLHF	TGTGCCAGCAGCTTAACCCCCGATTCACCCCTCCACTTT
TRBV12-3/TRBV12-4	TRBJ2-5	.	.	CASSARGQETQYF	TGTGCCAGCAGTGCGCGGGGCCAAGAGACCCAGTACTTC
TRBV2	TRBJ2-3	.	once	CASRDSGTDTQYF	TGTGCCAGCAGGGACTCCGGCACAGATACGCAGTATTTT
TRBV28	TRBJ1-2	.	.	CASSLRDGYTF	TGTGCCAGCAGTCTCAGGGATGGCTACACCTTC
TRBV9	TRBJ2-3	.	.	CASSAPTHTQYF	TGTGCCAGCAGCGCCCCTACGCATACGCAGTATTTT
TRBV6-5	TRBJ2-3	.	.	CASRPKGFPDTQYF	TGTGCCAGCCGTCCGAAGGGGTTTCCAGATACGCAGTATTTT
TRBV6-6	TRBJ1-2	.	.	CASTAAGGLVYGYTF	TGTGCCAGCACCGCAGCCGGGGGGCTGGTATATGGCTACACCTTC
TRBV5-1	TRBJ2-5	.	.	CASSTDGNLETQYF	TGCGCCAGCAGCACGGACGGGAATCTCGAGACCCAGTACTTC
TRBV3-1/TRBV3-2	TRBJ2-1	TRBD2	once	CASSQDQSGKQFF	TGTGCCAGCAGCCAAGATCAGAGCGGGAAGCAGTTCTTC
TRBV7-9	TRBJ2-1	TRBD2	.	CASSGGGLAGFYNEQFF	TGTGCCAGCAGCGGAGGGGGACTAGCGGGGTTTTACAATGAGCAGTTCTTC
TRBV19	TRBJ1-2	.	.	CASSSGSAGANYGYTF	TGTGCCAGTAGTAGCGGCAGCGCCGGAGCTAACTATGGCTACACCTTC
TRBV7-3	TRBJ2-7	.	.	CASSLIGGAGYEQYF	TGTGCCAGCAGCTTAATCGGCGGGGCTGGTTACGAGCAGTACTTC
TRBV28	TRBJ2-1	TRBD2	.	CASSSLAGGGNEQFF	TGTGCCAGCAGTTCCTTAGCGGGGGGGGGAAATGAGCAGTTCTTC
TRBV2	TRBJ2-3	TRBD2	.	CASSERAGGTDTQYF	TGTGCCAGCAGTGAAAGGGCGGGGGGGACAGATACGCAGTATTTT
TRBV6-5	TRBJ2-1	TRBD1	.	CASTGQVRPNEQFF	TGTGCCAGCACCGGACAGGTCAGGCCAAATGAGCAGTTCTTC
TRBV4-1	TRBJ2-2	TRBD1	few	CASSWRDRGPGELFF	TGCGCCAGCAGCTGGCGGGACAGGGGGCCCGGGGAGCTGTTTTTT
TRBV6-7	TRBJ1-5	.	.	CASSRTYRIPSNQPQHF	TGTGCCAGCAGTCGGACCTACAGGATCCCTAGCAATCAGCCCCAGCATTTT
TRBV5-8	TRBJ1-5	TRBD1	.	CASRPRGTGRVFNQPQHF	TGTGCCAGCAGGCCCCGAGGGACAGGGAGGGTCTTCAATCAGCCCCAGCATTTT
TRBV2	TRBJ1-1	TRBD1	.	CASSADRDTEAFF	TGTGCCAGCAGCGCGGACAGGGACACTGAAGCTTTCTTT
TRBV5-6	TRBJ1-1	TRBD1	.	CASSPDRVDTEAFF	TGTGCCAGCAGCCCCGACAGGGTTGACACTGAAGCTTTCTTT
TRBV3-1/TRBV3-2	TRBJ1-3	TRBD1	once	CASSPRTGDGNTIYF	TGTGCCAGCAGCCCCAGGACAGGGGACGGAAACACCATATATTTT
TRBV6-5	TRBJ2-3	.	.	CASNLDYTDTQYF	TGTGCCAGCAATCTGGACTACACAGATACGCAGTATTTT
TRBV2	TRBJ2-5	TRBD1	once	CASSANRGSQETQYF	TGTGCCAGCAGTGCCAACAGGGGGAGTCAAGAGACCCAGTACTTC
TRBV9	TRBJ2-1	.	.	CASSVGLTHNDEQFF	TGTGCCAGCAGCGTAGGACTGACTCACAACGATGAGCAGTTCTTC
TRBV4-1	TRBJ1-2	.	.	CASSQESDYGYTF	TGCGCCAGCAGCCAAGAAAGCGACTATGGCTACACCTTC
TRBV9	TRBJ1-1	TRBD1	.	CASSQTGVNTEAFF	TGTGCCAGCAGCCAGACAGGGGTCAACACTGAAGCTTTCTTT
TRBV18	TRBJ2-2	TRBD1	.	CASSQGTANTGELFF	TGTGCCAGCTCACAAGGGACAGCAAACACCGGGGAGCTGTTTTTT
TRBV28	TRBJ2-4	.	.	CASSLSRWNIQYF	TGTGCCAGCAGTTTAAGCCGGTGGAACATTCAGTACTTC
TRBV5-1	TRBJ1-5	TRBD1	few	CASSPRDRNQPQHF	TGCGCCAGCAGCCCCCGGGACAGAAATCAGCCCCAGCATTTT
TRBV5-1	TRBJ1-2	TRBD1	.	CASSDSGTGVGYTF	TGCGCCAGCAGCGATTCCGGGACAGGGGTCGGCTACACCTTC
TRBV9	TRBJ2-3	TRBD2	.	CASTLASGRPFCTDTQYF	TGTGCCAGCACTCTGGCAAGCGGGAGACCCTTTTGCACAGATACGCAGTATTTT
TRBV6-6	TRBJ2-3	.	.	CASSYGLTSTDTQYF	TGTGCCAGCAGTTACGGACTCACTAGCACAGATACGCAGTATTTT
TRBV11-2	TRBJ1-2	.	.	CASSLGQGQSLYGYTF	TGTGCCAGCAGCTTAGGGCAGGGGCAAAGTCTCTATGGCTACACCTTC
TRBV5-4	TRBJ1-1	TRBD1	once	CASSWGQGGAFF	TGTGCCAGCAGCTGGGGACAGGGCGGAGCTTTCTTT
TRBV5-4	TRBJ1-1	.	.	CASSLTGSNTEAFF	TGTGCCAGCAGCTTGACGGGTAGTAACACTGAAGCTTTCTTT
TRBV7-9	TRBJ2-3	.	once	CASSLGAWGPYTDTQYF	TGTGCCAGCAGCTTAGGGGCCTGGGGGCCTTACACAGATACGCAGTATTTT